Here is one T cell receptor (beta chain) with its context. The CDR3 spans 12 residues. The V and J ends lost 6 bases and 0 bases respectively, with 6 bases between them. Germline V gene lookup returns CDR1 SGHNT and CDR2 YYREEE (reference sequence). The repertoire was sequenced with immunoSEQ multiplex PCR; TCRdb's copy has only in-frame clones and lacks some. The data hold around 600,000 clones, with about 95% observed a single time. Naive CD8 populations comprised CD45RO-negative cells positively selected for CCR7, excluding terminally differentiated effector memory CD45RA+ cells. Nashville, Tennessee was home to all donors, who were Caucasian adults. The data originate from a study of shared clonotypes between healthy human individuals.

The sample consisted of naive CD8+ T cells sorted from blood. This receptor was taken from a woman in her 30s in good health. The chain joins TRBV5-4 to TRBJ1-1; D is ambiguous. The CDR3 here is CASNEVNTEAFF. Written as DNA, the CDR3 is TGTGCCAGCAATGAAGTGAACACTGAAGCTTTCTTT.